The sequence of this TCR beta chain was determined in a study of blood T cell repertoires in COVID-19. Overall study context: The United States, Italy and Spain were the sources of the acute and convalescent COVID-19 samples.

Original processing methods: Estimation of nucleated cell counts relied on the amplification of reference gene primers. The protocol was immunoSEQ multiplex PCR, while the TCRdb copy is restricted to in-frame clones and leaves out a portion. That table is the source of V, J and clone size, and D and trimming were worked out from the DNA. This table has about 270,000 clones, less than 85% appearing once. Germline-derived CDR1 and CDR2 are MNHEY and SMNVEV (reference sequence). The CDR3 sequence is 14 residues long. Trimming removed 0 bases at V and 4 bases at J, with 7 bases between. Sequencing was carried out using peripheral blood. This sequence joins TRBV27 and TRBJ1-5; weak D call: TRBD1 (6 bases). This clonotype was sampled from a woman younger than 35 with acute or convalescent COVID-19. This CDR3 reads CASSLSRGNQPQHF. The CDR3 nucleotides are TGTGCCAGCAGTTTATCGAGGGGGAATCAGCCCCAGCATTTT.